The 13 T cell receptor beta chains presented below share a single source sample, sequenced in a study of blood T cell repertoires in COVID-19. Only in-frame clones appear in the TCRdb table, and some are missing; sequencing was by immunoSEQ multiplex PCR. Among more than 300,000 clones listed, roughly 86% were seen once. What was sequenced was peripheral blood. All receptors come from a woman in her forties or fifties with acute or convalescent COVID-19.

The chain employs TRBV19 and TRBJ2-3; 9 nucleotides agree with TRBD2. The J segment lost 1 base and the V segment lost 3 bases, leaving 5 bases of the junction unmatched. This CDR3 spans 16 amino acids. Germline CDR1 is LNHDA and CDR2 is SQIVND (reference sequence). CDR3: CASSITLAGGTDTQYF. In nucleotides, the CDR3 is TGTGCCAGTAGTATTACCTTAGCGGGAGGCACAGATACGCAGTATTTT.

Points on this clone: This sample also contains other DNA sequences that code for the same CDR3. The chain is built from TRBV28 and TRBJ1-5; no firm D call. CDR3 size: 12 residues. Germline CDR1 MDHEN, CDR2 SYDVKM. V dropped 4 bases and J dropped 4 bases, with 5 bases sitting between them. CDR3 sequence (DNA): TGTGCCAGCAGTTCGGGGAATCAGCCCCAGCATTTT. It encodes CASSSGNQPQHF. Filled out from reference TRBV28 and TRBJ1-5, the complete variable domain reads DVKVTQSSRYLVKRTGEKVFLECVQDMDHENMFWYRQDPGLGLRLIYFSYDVKMKEKGDIPEGYSVSREKKERFSLILESASTNQTSMYLCASSSGNQPQHFGDGTRLSIL.

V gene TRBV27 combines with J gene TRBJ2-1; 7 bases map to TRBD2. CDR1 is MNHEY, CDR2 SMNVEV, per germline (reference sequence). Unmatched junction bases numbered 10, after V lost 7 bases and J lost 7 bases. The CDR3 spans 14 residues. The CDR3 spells CASTFSGSANEQFF. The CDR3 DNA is TGTGCCAGCACTTTTAGCGGGTCAGCGAATGAGCAGTTCTTC.

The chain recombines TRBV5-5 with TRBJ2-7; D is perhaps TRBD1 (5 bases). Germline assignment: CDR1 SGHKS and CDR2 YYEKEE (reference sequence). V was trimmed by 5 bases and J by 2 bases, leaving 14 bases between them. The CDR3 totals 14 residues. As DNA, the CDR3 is TGTGCCAGCAGACCCAGACAGAGCCCCTACGAGCAGTACTTC. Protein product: CASRPRQSPYEQYF.

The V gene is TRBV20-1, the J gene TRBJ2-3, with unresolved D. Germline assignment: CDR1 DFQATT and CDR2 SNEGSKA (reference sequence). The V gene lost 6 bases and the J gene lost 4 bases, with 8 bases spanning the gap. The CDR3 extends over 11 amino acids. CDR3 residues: CSASQSDTQYF. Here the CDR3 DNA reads TGCAGTGCCTCCCAGTCAGATACGCAGTATTTT.

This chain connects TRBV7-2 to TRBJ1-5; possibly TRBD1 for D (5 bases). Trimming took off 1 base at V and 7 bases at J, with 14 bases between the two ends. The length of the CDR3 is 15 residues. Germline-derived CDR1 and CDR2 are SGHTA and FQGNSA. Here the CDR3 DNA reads TGTGCCAGCAGCTTAGAAGGGGCTCTGAGGCAGCCCCAGCATTTT. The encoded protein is CASSLEGALRQPQHF. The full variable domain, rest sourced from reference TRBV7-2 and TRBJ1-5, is GAGVSQSPSNKVTEKGKDVELRCDPISGHTALYWYRQSLGQGLEFLIYFQGNSAPDKSGLPSDRFSAERTGGSVSTLTIQRTQQEDSAVYLCASSLEGALRQPQHFGDGTRLSIL.

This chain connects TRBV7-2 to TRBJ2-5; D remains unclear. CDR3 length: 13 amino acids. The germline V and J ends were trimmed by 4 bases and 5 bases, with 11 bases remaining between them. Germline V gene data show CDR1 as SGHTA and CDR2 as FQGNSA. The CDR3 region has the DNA TGTGCCAGCAGCTCCTACATGAGGGAGACCCAGTACTTC. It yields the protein CASSSYMRETQYF. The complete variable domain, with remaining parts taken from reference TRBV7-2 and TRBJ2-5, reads GAGVSQSPSNKVTEKGKDVELRCDPISGHTALYWYRQSLGQGLEFLIYFQGNSAPDKSGLPSDRFSAERTGGSVSTLTIQRTQQEDSAVYLCASSSYMRETQYFGPGTRLLVL.

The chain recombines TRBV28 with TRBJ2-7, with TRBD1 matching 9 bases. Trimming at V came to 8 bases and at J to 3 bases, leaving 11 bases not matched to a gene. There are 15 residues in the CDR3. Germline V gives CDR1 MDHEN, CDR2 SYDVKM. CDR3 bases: TGTGCCAGCCGGGGCCGGGACAGGGCGATCTACGAGCAGTACTTC. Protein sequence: CASRGRDRAIYEQYF.

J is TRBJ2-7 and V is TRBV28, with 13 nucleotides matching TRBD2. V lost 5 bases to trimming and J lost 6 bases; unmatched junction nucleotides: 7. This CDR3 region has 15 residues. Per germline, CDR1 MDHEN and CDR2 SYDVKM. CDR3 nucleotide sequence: TGTGCCAGCAGTAGGGGACTAGCGGGATCCGGCGAGCAGTACTTC. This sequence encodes CASSRGLAGSGEQYF.

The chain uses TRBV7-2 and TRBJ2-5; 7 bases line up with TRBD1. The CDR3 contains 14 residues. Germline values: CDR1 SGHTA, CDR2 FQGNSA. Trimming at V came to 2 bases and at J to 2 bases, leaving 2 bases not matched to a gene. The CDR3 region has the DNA TGTGCCAGCAGCTTACAGACAGGGCAAGAGACCCAGTACTTC. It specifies CASSLQTGQETQYF.

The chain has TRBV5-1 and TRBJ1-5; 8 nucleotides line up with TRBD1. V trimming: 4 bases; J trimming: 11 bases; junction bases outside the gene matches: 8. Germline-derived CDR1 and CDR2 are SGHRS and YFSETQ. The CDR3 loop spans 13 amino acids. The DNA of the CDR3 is TGCGCCAGCAGCCGGACAGGGCAAGGAGCCCAGCATTTT. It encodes CASSRTGQGAQHF. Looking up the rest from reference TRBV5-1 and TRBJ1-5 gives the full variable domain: KAGVTQTPRYLIKTRGQQVTLSCSPISGHRSVSWYQQTPGQGLQFLFEYFSETQRNKGNFPGRFSGRQFSNSRSEMNVSTLELGDSALYLCASSRTGQGAQHFGDGTRLSIL.

Written as DNA, the CDR3 is TGTGCCAGCAGTCCAGGACAGACAACTAATGAAAAACTGTTTTTT. This encodes CASSPGQTTNEKLFF. The chain couples TRBV27 to TRBJ1-4; D might be TRBD1 (6 bases). CDR1 and CDR2 (germline): MNHEY, SMNVEV (reference sequence). Trimming shortened V by 5 bases and J by 0 bases, and 10 bases separated the two germline ends. CDR3 length: 15 amino acids.

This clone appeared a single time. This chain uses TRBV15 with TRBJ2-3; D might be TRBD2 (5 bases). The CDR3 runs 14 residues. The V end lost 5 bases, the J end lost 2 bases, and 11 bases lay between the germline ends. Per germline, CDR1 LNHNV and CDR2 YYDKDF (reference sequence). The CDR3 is CATSLDSFTDTQYF. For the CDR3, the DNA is TGTGCCACCAGCTTGGACTCATTCACAGATACGCAGTATTTT.